This T cell receptor beta chain stems from a study of blood T cell repertoires in COVID-19 (dated by TCRdb to 2018 to 2021). Describing the broader study: Samples covering the acute and convalescent phases of COVID-19 were provided by collaborators in the United States, Italy and Spain. The material from the prospective study consisted of cDNA or gDNA derived from T cells, B-cell-depleted T cells, or PBMCs. Subjects who had been exposed to COVID-19, were actively infected with it, or had recovered from it provided the deeply sampled blood TCRbeta repertoires that made up the dataset. The repertoires were released in a freely available public database meant as a resource for research on the immune response to SARS-CoV-2. Samples were obtained from the ongoing ImmuneRACE study (first 160 participants) and from some 1,300 subjects provided by 6 global collaborators. Nearly every sample came with metadata listing a de-identified subject ID, COVID-19 status, age in years and sex. Where available, HLA class I and class II types were obtained from metadata supplied by the sample provider rather than from assay-based typing. Here is what the overall study found, with its caveats: How much clinical and demographic metadata was included differed by source and by participant, and the metadata was provided uncurated.

TCRbeta CDR3 regions were amplified from genomic DNA by means of the immunoSEQ Assay, a bias-controlled multiplex PCR. The source study handled its data this way. Nucleated cell counts per sample were estimated from amplification of reference gene primers within the assay. Sequence reads were collapsed and filtered to measure the absolute abundance of every unique TCRbeta CDR3 rearrangement. Productive Simpson clonality was computed per sample as the square root of Simpson's diversity index over productive rearrangements. In its TCRdb copy, this immuneACCESS table keeps in-frame sequences only and misses some clones. Where compared with another copy, unresolved V genes explain less than half of these, and the others have no known cause. V, J and clone size reflect that table, while D and trimming were determined from the DNA. Here the sample has roughly 200,000 clones; 70% to 90% occur a single time. Approximately 11% of the sample is in the top ten clones.

From the cysteine through the phenylalanine, the CDR3 covers 18 amino acids. Only CDR3 DNA is held: 54 bases, read in frame from base 1. CDR1 MNHNS and CDR2 SASEGT were looked up in the germline V gene. Ends trimmed: V by 4 bases, J by 4 bases; bases unmatched to a gene: 12. The collaborating institutions used their own protocols to collect whole blood in K2EDTA tubes. For TCRbeta analysis, collaborators shipped samples as frozen whole blood, isolated PBMCs, or DNA extracted from either of those sample types. This clone was seen more than once but under ten times. It has no known antigen specificity. No base-level quality is on record; no much larger clone is a single base apart.

The chain is made from TRBV6-1 and TRBJ2-6, with 8 middle bases fitting TRBD1. This clonotype was obtained from a human donor with active or convalescent COVID-19. The donor label of this sample is uncertain. The sample taken for sequencing was peripheral blood. The sequenced DNA: TGTGCCAGCAGTGCCTACCGGGCAGGGGGCTTGGGGGCCAACGTCCTGACTTTC. It specifies CASSAYRAGGLGANVLTF.